This TCR beta chain is drawn from a study of chemoradiotherapy in HPV16-positive cancers. Details on this clone: Antigen: not known.

Germline V gene lookup returns CDR1 MNHEY and CDR2 SVGAGI. The V and J ends lost 0 bases and 2 bases respectively, with 8 bases between them. This CDR3 comprises 14 residues. General study results and limits: HPV-responsive T-cell expansion during chemoradiotherapy was linked to improved recurrence-free survival in HPV16-positive patients.

Clones were read by immunoSEQ multiplex PCR, and TCRdb kept only the in-frame ones, dropping some. This repertoire shows 9,500 to 11,000 clones, over 60% found once; its top ten account for approximately 13%. The TCR sequence derives from a human donor with HPV-associated anogenital cancer. The source material was tumor tissue, sampled from a patient who underwent chemoradiotherapy. The chain links TRBV6-5 to TRBJ2-7; D is unresolved. The CDR3 region has the DNA TGTGCCAGCAGTTACTCGTTTGGACCCTACGAGCAGTACTTC. As protein: CASSYSFGPYEQYF.